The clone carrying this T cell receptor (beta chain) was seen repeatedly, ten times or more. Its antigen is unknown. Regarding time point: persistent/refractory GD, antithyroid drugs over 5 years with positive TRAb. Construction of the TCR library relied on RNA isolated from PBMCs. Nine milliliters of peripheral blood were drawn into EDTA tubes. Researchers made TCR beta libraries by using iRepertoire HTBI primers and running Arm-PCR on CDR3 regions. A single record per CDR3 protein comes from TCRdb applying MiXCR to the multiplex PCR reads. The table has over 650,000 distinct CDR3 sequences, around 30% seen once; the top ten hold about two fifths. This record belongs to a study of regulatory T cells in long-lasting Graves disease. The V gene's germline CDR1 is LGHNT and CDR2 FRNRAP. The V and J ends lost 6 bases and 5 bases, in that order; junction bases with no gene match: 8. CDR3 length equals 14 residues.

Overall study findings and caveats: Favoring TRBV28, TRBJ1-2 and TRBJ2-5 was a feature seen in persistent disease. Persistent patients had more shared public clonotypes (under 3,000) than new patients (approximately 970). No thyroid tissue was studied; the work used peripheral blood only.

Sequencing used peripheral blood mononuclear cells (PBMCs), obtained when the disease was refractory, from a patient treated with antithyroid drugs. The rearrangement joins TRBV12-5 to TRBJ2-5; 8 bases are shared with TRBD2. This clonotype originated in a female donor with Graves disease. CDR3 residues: CASGPSGGPETQYF. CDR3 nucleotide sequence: TGTGCTAGTGGCCCCTCGGGGGGGCCGGAGACCCAGTACTTC.